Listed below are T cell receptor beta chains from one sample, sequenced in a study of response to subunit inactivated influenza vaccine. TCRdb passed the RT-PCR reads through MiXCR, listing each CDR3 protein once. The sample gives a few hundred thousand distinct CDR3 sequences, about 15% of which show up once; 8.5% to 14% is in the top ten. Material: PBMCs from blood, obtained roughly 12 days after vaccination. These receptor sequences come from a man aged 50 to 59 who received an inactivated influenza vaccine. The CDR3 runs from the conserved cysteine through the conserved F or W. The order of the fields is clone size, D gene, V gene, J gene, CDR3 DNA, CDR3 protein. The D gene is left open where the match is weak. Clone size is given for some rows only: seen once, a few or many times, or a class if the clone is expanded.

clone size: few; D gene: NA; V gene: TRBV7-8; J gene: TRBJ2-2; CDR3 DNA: TGTGCCCTATTCGGGGTGAACACCGGGGAGCTGTTTTTT; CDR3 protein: CALFGVNTGELFF
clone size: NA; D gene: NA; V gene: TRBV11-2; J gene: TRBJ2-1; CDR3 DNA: TGTGCCAGCAGCCCTGTGCAGGGTTACTACAATGAGCAGTTCTTC; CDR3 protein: CASSPVQGYYNEQFF
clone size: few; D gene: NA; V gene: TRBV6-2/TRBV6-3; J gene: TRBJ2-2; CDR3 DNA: TGTGCCAGCAGTACAATCACAGGGTATAACACCGGGGAGCTGTTTTTT; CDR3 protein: CASSTITGYNTGELFF
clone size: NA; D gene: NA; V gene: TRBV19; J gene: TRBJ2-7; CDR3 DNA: TGTGCCAGTAGTATAAGGAACAGCTACGAGCAGTACTTC; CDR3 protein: CASSIRNSYEQYF
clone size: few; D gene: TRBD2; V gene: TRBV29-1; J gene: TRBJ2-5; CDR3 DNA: TGCAGCGTAGGACTAGCCCAAGAGACCCAGTACTTC; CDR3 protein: CSVGLAQETQYF
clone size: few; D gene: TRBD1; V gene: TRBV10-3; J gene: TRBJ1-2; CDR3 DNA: TGTGCCATCAGTGGGGGACAGGGGGCGAGTGGCTACACCTTC; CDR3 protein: CAISGGQGASGYTF
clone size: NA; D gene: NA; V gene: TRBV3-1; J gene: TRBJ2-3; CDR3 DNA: TGTGCCAGCAGCCAAGCCAGGTCTGCTACGCAGTATTTT; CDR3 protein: CASSQARSATQYF
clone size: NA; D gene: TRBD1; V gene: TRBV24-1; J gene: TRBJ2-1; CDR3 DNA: TGTGCCACCAGTGATCCACAGGGGGGCTACAATGAGCAGCTCTTC; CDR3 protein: CATSDPQGGYNEQLF
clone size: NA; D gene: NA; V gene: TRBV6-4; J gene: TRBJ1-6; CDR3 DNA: TGTGCCAGCAGTGACTCCCCGGGCCGTAATTCACCCCTCCACTTT; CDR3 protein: CASSDSPGRNSPLHF
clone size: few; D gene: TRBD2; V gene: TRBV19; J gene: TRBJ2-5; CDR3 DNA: TGTGCCAGTAGTATAGACTCTAGCGGGTTGGATGAGACCCAGTACTTC; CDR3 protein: CASSIDSSGLDETQYF
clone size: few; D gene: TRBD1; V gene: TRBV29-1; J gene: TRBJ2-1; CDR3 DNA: TGCAGCGTTGGAAACAGGGGAAGAATCAATGAGCAGTTCTTC; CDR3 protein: CSVGNRGRINEQFF
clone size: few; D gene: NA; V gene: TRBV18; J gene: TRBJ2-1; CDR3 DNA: TGTGCCAGCTCACCGCTTGCAGGCAATGAGCAGTTCTTC; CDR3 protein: CASSPLAGNEQFF
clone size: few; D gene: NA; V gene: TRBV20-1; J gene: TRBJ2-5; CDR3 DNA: TGCAGTGCTCCCGGGCCGCTCAGGGGACCTCGGGAGACCCAGTACTTC; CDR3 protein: CSAPGPLRGPRETQYF
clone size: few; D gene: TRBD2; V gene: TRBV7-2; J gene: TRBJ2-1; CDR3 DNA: TGTGCCAGCAGCTTGTTTAGCGGGCCCTCCTACAATGAGCAGTTCTTC; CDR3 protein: CASSLFSGPSYNEQFF
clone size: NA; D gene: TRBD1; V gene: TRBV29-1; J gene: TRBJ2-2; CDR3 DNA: TGCAGCGCTTGGGACAGCCAGTCCGGGGAGCTGTTTTTT; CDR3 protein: CSAWDSQSGELFF
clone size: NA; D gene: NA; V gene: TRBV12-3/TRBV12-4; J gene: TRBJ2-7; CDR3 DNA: TGTGCCAGCAGTCGGGACGAGATATTCGAGCAGTACTTC; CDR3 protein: CASSRDEIFEQYF
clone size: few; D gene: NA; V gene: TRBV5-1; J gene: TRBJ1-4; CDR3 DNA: TGCGCCAGCAGCTACGGAGTGAATGAAAAACTGTTTTTT; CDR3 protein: CASSYGVNEKLFF
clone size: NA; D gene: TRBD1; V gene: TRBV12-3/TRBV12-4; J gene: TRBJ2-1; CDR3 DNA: TGTGCCAGCAGACGTCCCGGGACAGGGTACAATGAGCAGTTCTTC; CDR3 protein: CASRRPGTGYNEQFF
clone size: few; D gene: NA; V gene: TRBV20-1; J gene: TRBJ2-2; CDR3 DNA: TGCAGTGCTAGCAGAGGAGGGTGGGACACCGGGGAGCTGTTTTTT; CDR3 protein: CSASRGGWDTGELFF
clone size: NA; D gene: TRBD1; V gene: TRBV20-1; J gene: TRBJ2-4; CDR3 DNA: TGCAGTGCTAAATGGGACAGACTAGCCAAAAACATTCAGTACTTC; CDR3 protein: CSAKWDRLAKNIQYF
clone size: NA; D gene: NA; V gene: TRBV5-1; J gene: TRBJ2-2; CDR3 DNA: TGCGCCAGCAGCTTGACCGGGACAAGCACCGGGGAGCTGTTTTTT; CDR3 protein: CASSLTGTSTGELFF
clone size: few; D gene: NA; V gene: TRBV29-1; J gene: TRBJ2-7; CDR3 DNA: TGCAGCGCCACGTATCGGGGCTCCTACGAGCAGTACTTC; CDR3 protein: CSATYRGSYEQYF
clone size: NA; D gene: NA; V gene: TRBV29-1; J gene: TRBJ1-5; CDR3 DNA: TGCAGCGCGGTAGAAAATAGCAATCAGCCCCAGCATTTT; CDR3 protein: CSAVENSNQPQHF
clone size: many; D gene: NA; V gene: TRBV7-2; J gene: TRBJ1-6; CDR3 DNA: TGTGCCAGCAGCTATACAGGGAGGGCCCTCCACTTT; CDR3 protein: CASSYTGRALHF
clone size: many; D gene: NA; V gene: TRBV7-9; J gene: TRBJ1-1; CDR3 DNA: TGTGCCAGCAGCTTTGGCGACACTGAAGCTTTCTTT; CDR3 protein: CASSFGDTEAFF
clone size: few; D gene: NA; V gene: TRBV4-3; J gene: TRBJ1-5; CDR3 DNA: TGCGCCAGCAGCCAAGATAAACTTCCCAATCAGCCCCAGCATTTT; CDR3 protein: CASSQDKLPNQPQHF
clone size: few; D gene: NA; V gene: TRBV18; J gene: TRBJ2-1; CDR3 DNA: TGTGCCAGCTCACACAGGGCGAATGAGCAGTTCTTC; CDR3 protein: CASSHRANEQFF
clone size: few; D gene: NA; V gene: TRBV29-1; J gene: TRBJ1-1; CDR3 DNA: TGCAGCGTTGAAGTAGGTGGGTTGGGGACTGAAGCTTTCTTT; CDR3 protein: CSVEVGGLGTEAFF
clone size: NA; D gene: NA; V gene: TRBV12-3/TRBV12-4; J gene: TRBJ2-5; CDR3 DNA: TGTGCCAGCAGACCAACAGGGTTAGAGACCCAGTACTTC; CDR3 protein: CASRPTGLETQYF
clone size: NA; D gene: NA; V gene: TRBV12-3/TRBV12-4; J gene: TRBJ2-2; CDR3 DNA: TGTGCCAGCAGTCTATTTAACACCGGGGAGCTGTTTTTT; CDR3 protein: CASSLFNTGELFF
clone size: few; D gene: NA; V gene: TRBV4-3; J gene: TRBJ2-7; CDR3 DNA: TGCGCCAGCAGCCAAGATGTCGGACCCTACGAGCAGTACTTC; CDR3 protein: CASSQDVGPYEQYF
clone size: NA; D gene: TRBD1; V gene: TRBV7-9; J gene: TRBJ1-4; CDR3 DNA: TGTGCCAGCAGCTCCCCCGGGACAGGGGTCGAAAAACTGTTTTTT; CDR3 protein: CASSSPGTGVEKLFF
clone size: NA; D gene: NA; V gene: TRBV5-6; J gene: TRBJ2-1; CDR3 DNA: TGTGCCAGCAGTTGGGGCGACAGAAACAATGAGCAGTTCTTC; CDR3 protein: CASSWGDRNNEQFF
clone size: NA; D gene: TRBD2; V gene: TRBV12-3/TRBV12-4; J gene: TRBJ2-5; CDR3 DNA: TGTGCCAGCAGGAGCCCGGGAGGGGTGGGTGAGACCCAGTACTTC; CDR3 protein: CASRSPGGVGETQYF
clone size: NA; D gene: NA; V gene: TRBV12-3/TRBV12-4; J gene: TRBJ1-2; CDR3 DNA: TGTGCCAGCAGTTTAATCAGTAACTATGGCTACACCTTC; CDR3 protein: CASSLISNYGYTF
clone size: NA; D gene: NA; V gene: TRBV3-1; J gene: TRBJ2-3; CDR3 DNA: TGTGCCAGCAGCCAAGGTTACAAAACAGATACGCAGTATTTT; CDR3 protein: CASSQGYKTDTQYF
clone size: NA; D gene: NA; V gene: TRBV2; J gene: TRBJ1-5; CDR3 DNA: TGTGCCAGCAGTCCGACGGGACCGAATCAGCCCCAGCATTTT; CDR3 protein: CASSPTGPNQPQHF
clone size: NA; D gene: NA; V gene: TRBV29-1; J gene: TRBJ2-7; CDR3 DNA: TGCAGCGTTGAAGGGACAGTTAGCTACGAGCAGTACTTC; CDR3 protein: CSVEGTVSYEQYF
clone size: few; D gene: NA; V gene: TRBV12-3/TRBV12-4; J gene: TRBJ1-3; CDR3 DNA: TGTGCCAGCAGCAAAACAGCCTCTGGAAACACCATATATTTT; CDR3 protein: CASSKTASGNTIYF
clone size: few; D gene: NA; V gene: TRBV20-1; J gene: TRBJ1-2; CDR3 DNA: TGCAGTGCTCAACGCGGGCCGATCTATGGCTACACCTTC; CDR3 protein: CSAQRGPIYGYTF
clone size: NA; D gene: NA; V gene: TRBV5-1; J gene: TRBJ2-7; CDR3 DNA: TGCGCCAGCAGCCAGAGGGCACAGAGCTCCTACGAGCAGTACTTC; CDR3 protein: CASSQRAQSSYEQYF
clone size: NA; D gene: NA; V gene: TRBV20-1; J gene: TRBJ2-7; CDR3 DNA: TGCAGTGCTAAAATAGCGGCCTACGAGCAGTACTTC; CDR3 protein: CSAKIAAYEQYF
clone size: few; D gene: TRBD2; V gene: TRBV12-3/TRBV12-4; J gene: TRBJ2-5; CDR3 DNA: TGTGCCAGCAAGAGCCGGGAGGAAGAGACCCAGTACTTC; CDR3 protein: CASKSREEETQYF
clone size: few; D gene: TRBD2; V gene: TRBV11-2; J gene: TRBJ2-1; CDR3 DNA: TGTGCCAGCAGAAGACGGACTAGCGGGAGGGATGTGTACAATGAGCAGTTCTTC; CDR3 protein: CASRRRTSGRDVYNEQFF